This TCR beta chain comes out of a study of T cell repertoires in cytomegalovirus infection. About the research overall: Public TCR beta signatures marked donors with CMV infection and the matching HLA.

The CDR3 runs to 12 residues. Germline V CDR1 and CDR2: SGHRS, YFSETQ. V was pared by 1 base and J by 5 bases, with 6 bases between. Study outcomes and limitations: The cumulative frequency of public TCR beta families distinguished individuals who carried CMV together with the relevant HLA. Dominating the ex vivo response were TCR beta clonotypes that were CMV-specific and HLA-C-restricted.

From the reads, TCRdb called clonotypes with MiXCR, one entry per CDR3 protein. Here the sample spans around 94,000 distinct CDR3 sequences, approximately 15% being singletons. Turning to this clonotype: Its antigen remains unidentified.

The clonotype was recovered from a human donor in good health (CMV status not recorded). Some clones in this sample may be carry-over from other donors' samples. Material for sequencing was PBMCs. The rearrangement links TRBV5-1 to TRBJ2-5; D ambiguous. Here the CDR3 DNA reads TGCGCCAGCAGCTTGCGTAGGGAGACCCAGTACTTC. Encoded protein: CASSLRRETQYF.